A single sample gave rise to the 20 T cell receptor beta chains below, sequenced in a study of identical twins. A single record per CDR3 protein comes from TCRdb applying MiXCR to the 5' RACE reads. The repertoire has roughly 230,000 distinct CDR3 sequences, roughly 8% of them found once; the top ten carry 3% to 3.5%. In addition, the sample was reused for a study of yellow fever vaccine responses in identical twins.

Sequencing input: CD8+ T cells sorted from blood. The receptors were sampled from a woman aged 18-29 years in good health.

This sequence joins TRBV15 and TRBJ2-1; no firm D call. Germline V gene sequence: CDR1 LNHNV, CDR2 YYDKDF (reference sequence). The CDR3 is 13 residues long. V lost 4 bases and J lost 7, with 11 bases in between. The CDR3, as DNA: TGTGCCACCAGCACTCCGGGTCGAAATGAGCAGTTCTTC. It encodes CATSTPGRNEQFF.

The gene calls are TRBV6-6 and TRBJ2-3; D may be TRBD2 (5 bases). The germline CDR1 and CDR2 sequences are MNHNY and SVGAGI (reference sequence). The V and J ends lost 8 bases and 6 bases respectively, with 12 bases between them. CDR3 length: 12 residues. The CDR3 reads CASLGLADTQYF. The DNA for the CDR3 is TGTGCCAGCTTAGGACTGGCGGATACGCAGTATTTT.

A word on this clonotype: One end of the junction does not line up with germline, which may come from a read error. J is TRBJ2-2 and V is TRBV3-1, with TRBD2 matching over 7 bases. This CDR3 region has 17 residues. Germline V gene lookup returns CDR1 LGHDT and CDR2 YNNKEL (reference sequence). Here the CDR3 reads CACSRQWEGMNTGELFF. The CDR3 coding sequence is TGTGCCTGCAGCCGCCAGTGGGAGGGTATGAACACCGGGGAGCTGTTTTTT.

This chain connects TRBV29-1 to TRBJ2-7; 12 nucleotides match TRBD2. Germline loops: CDR1 SQVTM, CDR2 ANQGSEA. CDR3 length equals 14 residues. J was trimmed by 4 bases and V by 1 base; bases with no gene match: 2. In nucleotides, the CDR3 is TGCAGCGTTGAAGTGACTAGCGGGGGATACGAGCAGTACTTC. It specifies CSVEVTSGGYEQYF.

The CDR3 region is CASSLVGASEQYF. In nucleotides, the CDR3 is TGTGCCAGCAGCTTAGTAGGGGCTTCCGAGCAGTACTTC. The V and J genes are TRBV11-2 and TRBJ2-7; possible D gene TRBD1, 5 bases. Germline V lookup: CDR1 SGHAT, CDR2 FQNNGV. The CDR3 contains 13 residues. Trimming shortened V by 1 base and J by 6 bases, and 10 bases separated the two germline ends.

This clonotype was seen ten or more times. One end of the junction varies from germline; a read error may be responsible. CDR3 sequence: CAIRKDRGLSF. CDR3 DNA: TGTGCCATCAGAAAGGACAGGGGATTGTCCTTC. The chain joins TRBV10-3 to TRBJ1-2; TRBD1 matches 9 bases. The CDR3 is 11 amino acids. CDR1 is ENHRY, CDR2 SYGVKD, per germline.

This clonotype was detected many times. The chain carries TRBV6-4 and TRBJ2-3; 11 positions agree with TRBD1. The length of the CDR3 is 14 residues. V trimming: 2 bases; J trimming: 5 bases; junction bases outside the gene matches: 0. Germline lookup yields CDR1 MRHNA and CDR2 SNTAGT. CDR3 protein: CASSDGTGGDTQYF. The CDR3 coding sequence is TGTGCCAGCAGTGACGGGACAGGGGGAGATACGCAGTATTTT.

This clonotype was observed a few times. V usage is TRBV7-9 and J usage is TRBJ1-1; TRBD1 matches at 7 bases. Germline-derived CDR1 and CDR2 are SEHNR and FQNEAQ (reference sequence). This CDR3 comprises 15 residues. Losses at the gene ends were 3 bases for V and 1 base for J; bases not matched to a gene: 5. The CDR3 protein is CASSFFGTENTEAFF. As DNA, the CDR3 is TGTGCCAGCAGCTTTTTCGGGACAGAGAACACTGAAGCTTTCTTT.

This rearrangement joins TRBV6-5 to TRBJ2-2, with TRBD2 matching 7 bases. J was trimmed by 5 bases and V by 2 bases; bases with no gene match: 17. The length of the CDR3 is 19 residues. Germline V lookup: CDR1 MNHEY, CDR2 SVGAGI. The CDR3 DNA sequence: TGTGCCAGCAGTTACCAGGGAGCGGGGCCGGTAGGACGGACCGGGGAGCTGTTTTTT. As protein: CASSYQGAGPVGRTGELFF.

There are many counts of this clonotype. V gene TRBV7-9 combines with J gene TRBJ2-5, with 7 bases identical to TRBD1. Germline values: CDR1 SEHNR, CDR2 FQNEAQ (reference sequence). This CDR3 is built from 15 residues. Trimming removed 8 bases from V and 3 bases from J; junction bases left unmatched: 12. The CDR3 spells CASQGEVGLEETQYF. The CDR3 nucleotides are TGTGCCAGCCAGGGGGAAGTAGGCCTTGAAGAGACCCAGTACTTC. Full variable domain (rest looked up from reference TRBV7-9 and TRBJ2-5): DTGVSQNPRHKITKRGQNVTFRCDPISEHNRLYWYRQTLGQGPEFLTYFQNEAQLEKSRLLSDRFSAERPKGSFSTLEIQRTEQGDSAMYLCASQGEVGLEETQYFGPGTRLLVL.

The chain joins TRBV15 to TRBJ2-3, with 9 positions matching TRBD2. The CDR3 extends over 18 amino acids. With 0 bases clipped from V and 0 bases from J, the junction kept 7 bases outside the gene matches. The V gene's germline CDR1 is LNHNV and CDR2 YYDKDF (reference sequence). The CDR3, as DNA: TGTGCCACCAGCAGAGATCTGGGACTAGCCTTTAGCACAGATACGCAGTATTTT. Residues: CATSRDLGLAFSTDTQYF.

The CDR3 reads CASSQEEALSYEQYF. The CDR3 nucleotides read TGCGCCAGCAGCCAAGAGGAAGCGCTGTCCTACGAGCAGTACTTC. V gene TRBV4-3 combines with J gene TRBJ2-7; no clear D. Germline lookup yields CDR1 LGHNA and CDR2 YSLEER. The CDR3 extends over 15 amino acids. V dropped 0 bases and J dropped 1 base, with 10 bases sitting between them.

This clonotype has a handful of counts. V is TRBV7-9 and J is TRBJ2-1, with 8 bases matching TRBD2. Trimming took 5 bases from V and 12 from J; bases not matched to a gene: 12. The CDR3 loop spans 14 amino acids. Germline CDR1 and CDR2: SEHNR and FQNEAQ (reference sequence). The CDR3 protein is CASSGSGTPSVQFF. The CDR3 nucleotides are TGTGCCAGCAGCGGTAGCGGGACCCCCTCAGTGCAGTTCTTC.

This clonotype was seen ten or more times. The V and J genes are TRBV4-3 and TRBJ2-7, with D uncertain. The ends were cut back, 1 base at V and 3 bases at J, with 10 bases in the middle. The CDR3 runs 14 residues. The germline CDR1 and CDR2 sequences are LGHNA and YSLEER. The DNA for the CDR3 is TGCGCCAGCAGCCAAGCCCGAAGTTACTACGAGCAGTACTTC. This sequence encodes CASSQARSYYEQYF.

On this clonotype: The conserved closing phenylalanine or tryptophan is absent in this CDR3, likely reflecting a read error. The V gene is TRBV10-3, the J gene TRBJ2-5; D possibly corresponds to TRBD2 (6 bases). Trimming removed 3 bases at V and 10 bases at J, with 12 bases between. The CDR3 is 12 residues long. Germline CDR1 is ENHRY and CDR2 is SYGVKD. Here the CDR3 reads CAISDSGGDQYI. Written as DNA, the CDR3 is TGTGCCATCAGTGATTCCGGCGGGGACCAGTACATC.

This clonotype has ten or more counts. The chain joins TRBV6-4 to TRBJ2-3; 8 nucleotides align to TRBD2. CDR1 is MRHNA, CDR2 SNTAGT, per germline. This CDR3 has 17 amino acids. V gave up 4 bases and J gave up 0 bases; unmatched junction bases: 9. The CDR3 region has the DNA TGTGCCAGCAGTGTCGCCCCCGGCGGGGGGAGCACAGATACGCAGTATTTT. Its protein is CASSVAPGGGSTDTQYF.

This clonotype was detected once. The chain uses TRBV10-3 and TRBJ2-5; 13 bases line up with TRBD2. CDR3 length equals 19 residues. Per the germline V gene, CDR1 is ENHRY and CDR2 is SYGVKD. Losses at the gene ends were 4 bases for V and 0 bases for J; bases not matched to a gene: 11. The DNA for the CDR3 is TGTGCCATCAGTGCCCCGGGGACTAGCGGGGCAATGTACCAAGAGACCCAGTACTTC. Translated, it gives CAISAPGTSGAMYQETQYF.

This clonotype showed up many times. The chain employs TRBV11-1 and TRBJ2-3; 9 positions match TRBD1. The CDR3 is made up of 15 amino acids. Germline CDR1 is SGHAT and CDR2 is FQDESV (reference sequence). V was clipped by 5 bases and J by 5 bases; unmatched bases: 8. CDR3 amino acids: CASSQITGGEDTQYF. The CDR3, as DNA: TGTGCCAGCAGCCAAATAACAGGGGGCGAAGATACGCAGTATTTT.

This clonotype was picked up many times. The genes are TRBV14 and TRBJ2-3; 8 bases are a match to TRBD2. This CDR3 is 18 amino acids long. V was pared by 0 bases and J by 3 bases, with 11 bases of the junction left unmatched. The germline V gene encodes CDR1 SGHDN and CDR2 FVKESK. In DNA form, the CDR3 reads TGTGCCAGCAGCCAAGATTTTCGGTTAGCGGGGCTGACAGATACGCAGTATTTT. It is translated as CASSQDFRLAGLTDTQYF.

This clonotype was seen more than once but under ten times. The V gene is TRBV29-1, the J gene TRBJ2-7, with 7 bases matching TRBD2. The CDR3 has 15 amino acids. The J segment lost 4 bases and the V segment lost 7 bases, leaving 16 bases of the junction unmatched. Per germline, CDR1 SQVTM and CDR2 ANQGSEA. The CDR3 coding sequence is TGCAGCGCCCGCGGGGGTTCCGGAGGGTCTTACGAGCAGTACTTC. The encoded protein is CSARGGSGGSYEQYF.